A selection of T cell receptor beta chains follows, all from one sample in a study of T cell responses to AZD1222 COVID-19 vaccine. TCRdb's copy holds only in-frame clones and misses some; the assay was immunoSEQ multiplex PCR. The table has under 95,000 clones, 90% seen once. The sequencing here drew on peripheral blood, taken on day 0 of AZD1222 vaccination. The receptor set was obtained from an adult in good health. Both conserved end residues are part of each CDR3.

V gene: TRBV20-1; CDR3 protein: CSFRDTYEQYF
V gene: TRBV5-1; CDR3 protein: CASSNTGEREAFF
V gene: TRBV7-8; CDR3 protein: CASSALQETQYF
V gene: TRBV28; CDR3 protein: CASSRGQGNTEAFF
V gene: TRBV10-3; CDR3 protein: CAISGAGETQYF
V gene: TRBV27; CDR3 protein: CASRLTANYGYTF
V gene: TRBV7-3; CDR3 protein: CASSLGKRNEQFF
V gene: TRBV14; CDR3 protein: CASSPLDRVTEAFF
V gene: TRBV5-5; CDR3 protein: CASSFGETYNEQFF
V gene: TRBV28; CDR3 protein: CASSLVGQDTQYF
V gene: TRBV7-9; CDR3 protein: CASSFWGAMEQFF
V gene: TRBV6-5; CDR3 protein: CASSKRTGVNTEAFF
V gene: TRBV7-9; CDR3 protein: CASSSGEGGSYNSPLHF
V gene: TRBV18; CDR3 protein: CASSQGHWGEKLFF
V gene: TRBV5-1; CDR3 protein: CASSLGQGDTQYF
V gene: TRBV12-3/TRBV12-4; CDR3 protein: CASRGTLGEQYF
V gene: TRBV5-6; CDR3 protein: CASEKATARKTQETQYF
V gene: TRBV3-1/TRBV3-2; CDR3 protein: CASSPQWESYEQYF
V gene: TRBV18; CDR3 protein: CASSRPTGYGYTF
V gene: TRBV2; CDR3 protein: CASMGTSVLNIQYF
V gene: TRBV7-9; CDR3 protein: CASSLGWGTNEKLFF
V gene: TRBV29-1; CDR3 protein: CSVEGQGLYEQYF
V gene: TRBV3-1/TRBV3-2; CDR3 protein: CASSLGQLNTEAFF
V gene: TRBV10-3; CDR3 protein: CAIGTGLGNYEQYF
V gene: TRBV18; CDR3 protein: CASSPGDDGNTIYF
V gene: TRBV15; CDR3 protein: CATSTRQGGSYGYTF
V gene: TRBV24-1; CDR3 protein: CATSFGGGRGDEQFF
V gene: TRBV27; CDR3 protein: CASSLMAGEFEQYF
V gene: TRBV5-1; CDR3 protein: CASSLITGDTGELFF
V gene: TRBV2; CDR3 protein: CASSPGQGVWQPQHF
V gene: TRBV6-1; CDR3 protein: CASSEAGKGFGQPQHF
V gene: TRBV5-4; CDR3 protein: CASSFPDKNHHYTF
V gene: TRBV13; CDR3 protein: CASSRGQNLYGYTF
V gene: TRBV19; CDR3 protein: CASSGTGETEAFF
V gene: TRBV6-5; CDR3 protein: CASSYSQGLMNTEAFF
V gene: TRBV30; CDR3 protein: CAWTSNTLEQYF
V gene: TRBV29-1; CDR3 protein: CSVNPGGESYEQYF
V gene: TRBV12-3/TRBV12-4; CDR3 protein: CASSPRGLQPQHF
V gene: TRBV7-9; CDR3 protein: CASSLVGRPNEKLFF
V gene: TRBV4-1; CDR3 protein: CASSQVRAAGGSIGSDTQYF
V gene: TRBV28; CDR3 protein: CASSNAVERWNTEAFF
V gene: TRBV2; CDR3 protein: CASVGEVNQPQHF
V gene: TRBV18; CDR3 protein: CASSPGYEQYF